This T cell receptor (beta chain) was observed in a study of memory CD4+ T cells and cytomegalovirus serostatus (dated by TCRdb to about 2019). Study-wide context: The cohort included roughly 33 healthy adults from Belgium, of whom 9 were CMV seropositive and 24 were CMV seronegative. The study sequenced CD4+ memory TCRbeta repertoires of a Belgian cohort with known cytomegalovirus serostatus to replicate a published TCR-based CMV serostatus classifier.

The Quick-DNA Microprep Kit was used to extract genomic DNA from the sorted cells. Amplification of TCRbeta DNA was done with the immunoSEQ hsTCRbeta kit, following the protocol from the manufacturer. An Illumina MiSeq instrument was used to sequence the TCRbeta libraries. The paper's processing steps were these. Removing out-of-frame sequences left 2,204,828 distinct TCRbeta sequences, an average of around 70,000 per individual. Each individual was scored by the count of 164 previously reported CMV-associated TCRbeta sequences and the total productive distinct TCRbeta count. A beta-binomial model was reimplemented in Python, and random forests from scikit-learn, run with default parameters, were trained on data from the US cohort. On the Belgian cohort, classifier performance was reported as the median AUC, along with percentile confidence intervals, across 10,000 bootstrap iterations. TCRdb limited this immuneACCESS table to in-frame rearrangements with V and J called. A share of clones is missing; checked studies link under half to unresolved V genes, and the rest is unexplained. That table furnishes V, J and clone size, whereas the DNA furnished D and trimming. Present in this sample are 25,000 to 30,000 clones, approximately 71% of which were seen just once. Around 1% of the sample is taken by the ten largest.

Results the study describes overall, beyond this receptor: Of around 160 previously reported CMV-associated TCRbeta sequences, approximately 64 appeared in the CD4+ memory repertoires, each in one to five individuals. For predicting CMV serostatus, the median bootstrapped AUC was 0.95 using the original framework and 0.91 using a US-trained random forest. Only CD4+CD45RO+ memory cells were sequenced, unlike the original study, which covered naive and memory CD4+ and CD8+ populations. The results were interpreted as suggesting that the CMV-associated TCR signature is mostly present in the CD4+ memory repertoire. A median bootstrapped AUC of around 0.95 with a 95% CI of 0.76-1.00 was achieved on the Belgian cohort by the original-framework classifier.

By share, this clone ranks as medium-sized (0.01 to 0.1%). Its binding antigen is unknown. No quality values exist for individual bases; no much larger clone is one base distant. V and J lose 4 bases and 6 bases, and a span of 7 bases separates them. Taken from the germline V gene, the CDR1 and CDR2 loops are SNHLY and FYNNEI. The CDR3, from cysteine to phenylalanine, totals 13 residues. Only the CDR3 part of the read is kept: 39 bases, read in frame from the first base. Single viable CD3+CD4+CD8-CD45RO+ cells were sorted as memory CD4+ T cells on a FACSAria II. CMV serostatus was determined using a Roche Elecsys assay that detects serum IgG against CMV pp150, pp28, p38 and p52. Once the samples were thawed, total CD4+ T cells were enriched through positive selection using CD4 magnetic microbeads. Samples originated from another study that specifically interrogated the CD4+ T cell memory repertoire. Peripheral blood mononuclear cells were isolated and cryopreserved according to standard operating procedures, and serum was kept at -80 degrees C. The staining relied on CD3-PerCP (BW264/56), CD4-APC (RPA-T4), CD45RO-PE (UCHT1) and CD8-Pacific Orange (3B5) antibodies, and Sytox blue was used to exclude non-viable cells.

The sequenced sample consisted of memory CD4+ T cells from blood. This chain is built from TRBV2 and TRBJ1-6, and the D gene may be TRBD1, 5 bases matching. The receptor's source is an adult in good health and CMV-seronegative. Read as DNA, the sequence is TGTGCCAGCAGTGGCCAGGGTAATTCACCCCTCCACTTT. Its product reads: CASSGQGNSPLHF. Joined to the reference TRBV2 and TRBJ1-6 proteins, this CDR3 gives the full variable domain: EPEVTQTPSHQVTQMGQEVILRCVPISNHLYFYWYRQILGQKVEFLVSFYNNEISEKSEIFDDQFSVERPDGSNFTLKIRSTKLEDSAMYFCASSGQGNSPLHFGNGTRLTVT.